These 32 T cell receptor beta chains originate from one sample sequenced in a study of T cell repertoires in cytomegalovirus infection. Their antigens are not known. TCRdb redid the calling of the reads with MiXCR, one entry per CDR3 protein. The sample has about 480,000 distinct CDR3 sequences, 33% seen once. The sample consisted of cultured PBMCs, taken from culture after CMV antigen stimulation. These TCRs come from a human donor in good health (CMV status not recorded). Some clones in this sample may be carry-over from other donors' samples.

This clonotype was counted between two and nine times. This chain links TRBV12-3 or TRBV12-4 with TRBJ2-2, with 8 bases aligning to TRBD2. The CDR3 runs to 12 residues. V shed 8 bases and J 6 bases; nucleotides not matched to a gene: 2. The CDR3 loop reads CASRSGAGELFF. CDR3 nucleotide sequence: TGTGCCAGCCGTAGCGGGGCCGGGGAGCTGTTTTTT.

The chain combines TRBV6-2 or TRBV6-3 with TRBJ1-2, with no clear D. Germline CDR1 reads MNHEY; CDR2 reads SVGEGT. Between the trimmed V and J ends, which lost 8 bases and 7 bases, there was a span of 17 bases. The CDR3 runs 13 residues. The chain's CDR3 is CASHDPGDGGYTF. The CDR3 coding sequence is TGTGCCAGCCATGATCCGGGAGACGGTGGCTACACCTTC.

The J gene is TRBJ1-1, the V gene TRBV4-3; D may be TRBD1 (5 bases). Trimming cost V 3 bases and J 1 base, with 9 bases left between them. The germline V gene has CDR1 LGHNA and CDR2 YSLEER. The CDR3 loop spans 14 amino acids. The DNA of the CDR3 is TGCGCCAGCAGCCAGGAGACAGCGAACACTGAAGCTTTCTTT. Protein sequence: CASSQETANTEAFF.

The chain uses TRBV7-6 and TRBJ2-7; 14 bases line up with TRBD2. Germline V gives CDR1 SGHVS, CDR2 FNYEAQ. The CDR3 has 18 amino acids. V shed 3 bases, J shed 5 bases, and the junction held 12 bases outside the gene matches. The CDR3 nucleotides read TGTGCCAGCAGCTTGCGCGGGACTAGCGGGAGTTATGTAGACGAGCAGTACTTC. It translates to CASSLRGTSGSYVDEQYF. Drawing the rest from reference TRBV7-6 and TRBJ2-7, the complete variable domain is GAGVSQSPRYKVTKRGQDVALRCDPISGHVSLYWYRQALGQGPEFLTYFNYEAQQDKSGLPNDRFSAERPEGSISTLTIQRTEQRDSAMYRCASSLRGTSGSYVDEQYFGPGTRLTVT.

The chain links TRBV7-2 to TRBJ2-3, with D unresolved. The ends were cut back, 6 bases at V and 2 bases at J, with 12 bases in the middle. This CDR3 contains 14 residues. Germline CDR1 and CDR2: SGHTA and FQGNSA. The CDR3 is CASRHDWTTDTQYF. Written as DNA, the CDR3 is TGTGCCAGCAGACATGACTGGACCACAGATACGCAGTATTTT.

In its sample, this clonotype was seen a few times. The rearrangement joins TRBV7-6 to TRBJ1-3; D is possibly TRBD1 (5 bases). The germline gives CDR1 SGHVS, CDR2 FNYEAQ. The CDR3 sequence is 16 residues long. Trimming removed 5 bases from V and 0 bases from J, with 14 bases in between. The CDR3 DNA follows: TGTGCCAGCAGCCCCCTCCCGACAGTCTCTGGAAACACCATATATTTT. Encoded protein: CASSPLPTVSGNTIYF.

The chain links TRBV11-3 to TRBJ2-7, with 7 bases aligning to TRBD2. The CDR3 sequence is 14 residues long. V lost 6 bases, J lost 1 base, and 6 bases stayed unmatched. Germline CDR1 and CDR2: SGHNT and YENEEA. For the CDR3, the DNA is TGTGCCAGCAGTGGTGGGGGGGGATCCTACGAGCAGTACGTC. As protein: CASSGGGGSYEQYV.

This clonotype was detected many times. The V call is TRBV7-8, the J call TRBJ2-5; 15 nucleotides match TRBD2. The CDR3 length is 19 residues. With V trimmed by 5 bases and J by 0 bases, 10 bases remained unmatched. Germline-derived CDR1 and CDR2 are SGHVS and FQNEAQ. The CDR3 spells CASSPRTSGRVRYQETQYF. Here the CDR3 DNA reads TGTGCCAGCAGCCCACGGACTAGCGGGAGGGTGCGATACCAAGAGACCCAGTACTTC.

Only a few counts were recorded for this clonotype. The chain is built from TRBV12-3 or TRBV12-4 and TRBJ2-1, with D possibly matching TRBD2 (5 bases). Trimming took 2 bases from V and 7 from J, leaving 12 bases between them. This CDR3 spans 14 amino acids. CDR3 sequence reads: CASSLFRGRNEQFF. The CDR3 nucleotides read TGTGCCAGCAGTTTATTTCGGGGTCGGAATGAGCAGTTCTTC.

In nucleotides, the CDR3 is TGTGCCAGCAGTGAATCTTTTGCCGGGAAATCCTACGAGCAGTACTTC. Translation gives CASSESFAGKSYEQYF. This rearrangement joins TRBV6-1 to TRBJ2-7; possible D gene TRBD2, 5 bases. The CDR3 length is 16 residues. Trimming cost V 2 bases and J 1 base, with 15 bases left between them. CDR1 and CDR2 from the germline V gene are MNHNS and SASEGT.

This chain joins TRBV27 and TRBJ2-1; D remains unclear. V dropped 1 base and J dropped 8 bases, with 6 bases sitting between them. Germline CDR1 reads MNHEY; CDR2 reads SMNVEV (reference sequence). There are 12 residues in the CDR3. The CDR3 region has the DNA TGTGCCAGCAGTTTATTGAATGATGAGCAGTTCTTC. Translation gives CASSLLNDEQFF.

The chain couples TRBV27 to TRBJ2-1; 7 nucleotides agree with TRBD2. After removal of 6 bases from V and 0 bases from J, the junction contained 14 bases not matched to a gene. The CDR3 runs to 18 residues. Germline-derived CDR1 and CDR2 are MNHEY and SMNVEV (reference sequence). The CDR3 sequence: CASSPPTLGLRSYNEQFF. DNA for the CDR3: TGTGCCAGCAGCCCCCCAACCTTGGGACTACGCTCCTACAATGAGCAGTTCTTC.

This clonotype has only a few counts. The CDR3, as DNA: TGTGCCAGCAGTGAAGGTGATATCCTTGGAAAACTGTTTTTT. Translated, it gives CASSEGDILGKLFF. The chain uses TRBV6-1 and TRBJ1-4; D is unresolved. CDR1 MNHNS and CDR2 SASEGT come from the germline V gene. The CDR3 totals 14 residues. Trimming took off 1 base at V and 10 bases at J, with 13 bases between the two ends.

The chain combines TRBV12-3 or TRBV12-4 with TRBJ2-7, with TRBD1 identical over 10 bases. The length of the CDR3 is 16 residues. V shed 7 bases and J 9 bases; nucleotides not matched to a gene: 18. CDR3 bases: TGTGCCAGCACCCTCATCAGCAGCAGACAGGGGGCTTGGCAGTACGTC. It codes for CASTLISSRQGAWQYV.

The chain has TRBV4-3 and TRBJ2-2, with TRBD2 identical over 8 bases. The CDR3 is 16 amino acids. CDR1 is LGHNA and CDR2 is YSLEER in the germline V gene. With V trimmed by 2 bases and J by 6 bases, 8 bases remained unmatched. CDR3 region: CASSQSGTSGAGELFF. The CDR3, as DNA: TGCGCCAGCAGCCAATCCGGGACTAGTGGAGCCGGGGAGCTGTTTTTT.

This sequence joins TRBV5-4 and TRBJ2-1; 10 bases map to TRBD2. CDR1 SGHNT and CDR2 YYREEE come from the germline V gene (reference sequence). This CDR3 contains 17 residues. V lost 0 bases, J lost 8 bases, and 11 bases stayed unmatched. CDR3 nucleotide sequence: TGTGCCAGCAGCTTGGCCAGGGCGGCTAGCGGGAGCTATGAGCAGTTCTTC. Its translation is CASSLARAASGSYEQFF.

Ten or more counts support this clonotype. V and J are TRBV7-2 and TRBJ2-4; D call uncertain. The CDR3 length is 12 residues. Germline V lookup: CDR1 SGHTA, CDR2 FQGNSA. The V end lost 3 bases, the J end lost 3 bases, and 3 bases lay between the germline ends. The CDR3 region has the DNA TGTGCCAGCAGCTTCGGCAAAAACATTCAGTACTTC. Translation: CASSFGKNIQYF.

The V call is TRBV28, the J call TRBJ1-5, with D perhaps TRBD1 (6 bases). The CDR3 extends over 13 amino acids. The V end lost 6 bases, the J end lost 6 bases, and 12 bases lay between the germline ends. The V gene's germline CDR1 is MDHEN and CDR2 SYDVKM. CDR3 protein: CASRGAPGQPQHF. CDR3 in DNA: TGTGCCAGCAGGGGGGCCCCTGGTCAGCCCCAGCATTTT.

V is TRBV6-1 and J is TRBJ2-1; 8 nucleotides agree with TRBD2. V lost 2 bases and J lost 6; bases outside the gene matches: 9. The CDR3 length is 16 residues. Germline CDR1 is MNHNS and CDR2 is SASEGT. For the CDR3, the DNA is TGTGCCAGCAGTGAATCCGGGACTAGGGGGACCAATGAGCAGTTCTTC. Its protein product is CASSESGTRGTNEQFF.

The CDR3 DNA follows: TGTGCCAGCAGCGCCGGTGGTTGGAGCTCCTACAATGAGCAGTTCTTC. Translating gives CASSAGGWSSYNEQFF. The genes are TRBV7-2 and TRBJ2-1; D is undetermined. Looked up from germline, CDR1 is SGHTA and CDR2 is FQGNSA. The V end was cut by 5 bases, the J end by 0 bases, with 14 bases between. CDR3 length equals 16 residues.

A few counts support this clonotype. V is TRBV12-3 or TRBV12-4 and J is TRBJ1-2, with 7 bases lining up with TRBD1. V lost 6 bases to trimming and J lost 6 bases; unmatched junction nucleotides: 10. This CDR3 contains 14 residues. The CDR3 loop is CASSIPGGIDGYTF. The CDR3 DNA reads as TGTGCCAGCAGCATCCCAGGGGGAATAGATGGCTACACCTTC.

The rearrangement uses TRBV6-6 and TRBJ1-5, with D possibly matching TRBD1 (5 bases). V lost 6 bases and J lost 7, with 16 bases in between. Germline V gene sequence: CDR1 MNHNY, CDR2 SVGAGI (reference sequence). The CDR3 totals 14 residues. CDR3 bases: TGTGCCAGCAGAATCCGGGACGCCTACCAGCCCCAGCATTTT. Protein sequence: CASRIRDAYQPQHF.

This clonotype turned up a few times. This chain joins TRBV7-2 and TRBJ2-5; no clear D. V gave up 3 bases and J gave up 1 base, with 9 bases separating them. The CDR3 has 14 residues. CDR1 is SGHTA and CDR2 is FQGNSA in the germline V gene. CDR3 sequence: CASSFQELQETQYF. The CDR3 bases are TGTGCCAGCAGCTTTCAAGAGCTCCAAGAGACCCAGTACTTC.

V is TRBV2 and J is TRBJ1-5, with D uncertain. Germline V lookup: CDR1 SNHLY, CDR2 FYNNEI. This CDR3 has 13 residues. V lost 6 bases and J lost 9, with 15 bases in between. The chain's CDR3 is CASSPGRRWPQHF. CDR3 sequence (DNA): TGTGCCAGCAGCCCTGGGAGACGGTGGCCCCAGCATTTT.

The rearrangement uses TRBV6-2 or TRBV6-3 and TRBJ2-1; D might be TRBD2 (6 bases). Deletions cut 2 bases from V and 0 bases from J, with 8 bases between. This CDR3 has 15 amino acids. The germline CDR1 and CDR2 sequences are MNHEY and SVGEGT. The chain's CDR3 is CASSYGRSSYNEQFF. The DNA for the CDR3 is TGTGCCAGCAGTTACGGGAGGTCCTCCTACAATGAGCAGTTCTTC.

The chain carries TRBV4-1 and TRBJ1-6; no reliable D call. This CDR3 contains 14 residues. V was clipped by 1 base and J by 10 bases, with 11 bases between them. Germline V gene sequence: CDR1 MGHRA, CDR2 YSYEKL. CDR3: CASSQVSMDSPLHF. Written as DNA, the CDR3 is TGCGCCAGCAGCCAAGTCTCCATGGACTCACCCCTCCACTTT.

The chain uses TRBV11-2 and TRBJ2-2, with D uncertain. Trimming removed 3 bases from V and 6 bases from J, with 14 bases in between. This CDR3 contains 15 residues. Germline assignment: CDR1 SGHAT and CDR2 FQNNGV. This CDR3 reads CASSLWGTRPGELFF. The CDR3 bases are TGTGCCAGCAGCTTGTGGGGTACGAGGCCCGGGGAGCTGTTTTTT.

This clonotype has a handful of counts. The chain joins TRBV28 to TRBJ2-5; D is unclear. Trimming shortened V by 5 bases and J by 6 bases, and 13 bases separated the two germline ends. Germline lookup yields CDR1 MDHEN and CDR2 SYDVKM. The CDR3 runs to 13 residues. CDR3 coding DNA: TGTGCCAGCAGTCCTCCGATGGGAAAGACCCAGTACTTC. Translated, it gives CASSPPMGKTQYF.

This clonotype was picked up a small number of times. V and J are TRBV7-8 and TRBJ2-5, with D tentatively TRBD2 (5 bases). The CDR3 has 15 amino acids. The germline V gene has CDR1 SGHVS and CDR2 FQNEAQ. V was shortened by 4 bases and J by 4 bases, with 16 bases between the two germline ends. CDR3 region: CASSSGVMGSETQYF. CDR3 DNA: TGTGCCAGCAGCTCCGGGGTAATGGGATCAGAGACCCAGTACTTC.

In its sample, this clonotype was seen many times. V is TRBV7-8 and J is TRBJ1-1; 7 bases fit TRBD1. The CDR3 has 14 amino acids. With 5 bases clipped from V and 4 bases from J, the junction kept 7 bases outside the gene matches. Looked up from germline, CDR1 is SGHVS and CDR2 is FQNEAQ. CDR3 sequence reads: CASSINRGSTEAFF. CDR3 coding DNA: TGTGCCAGCAGCATAAACAGGGGAAGCACTGAAGCTTTCTTT.

The rearrangement uses TRBV11-2 and TRBJ2-3; either TRBD1 or TRBD2 may fit D (5 bases each). Trimming cost V 1 base and J 0 bases, with 17 bases left between them. Germline V CDR1 and CDR2: SGHAT, FQNNGV. The CDR3 is 18 amino acids. The CDR3 nucleotides read TGTGCCAGCAGCTTAGGAAGGGGTCGCGGGTCTAGCACAGATACGCAGTATTTT. Translating it yields CASSLGRGRGSSTDTQYF.

The chain carries TRBV7-8 and TRBJ1-6; D unclear. In germline, CDR1 is SGHVS, CDR2 FQNEAQ. This CDR3 contains 15 residues. Trimming removed 1 base from V and 6 bases from J, with 10 bases in between. In DNA form, the CDR3 reads TGTGCCAGCAGCTTAGAAGTACCGGGTAATTCACCCCTCCACTTT. The encoded protein is CASSLEVPGNSPLHF.